This TCR beta chain comes out of a study of shared clonotypes between healthy human individuals. Study observations and caveats: Richness estimates generally favored naive over memory subsets.

In regard to this clone: Its antigen remains unidentified.

This CDR3 is built from 15 residues. Losses at the gene ends were 4 bases for V and 2 bases for J; bases not matched to a gene: 8. Germline values: CDR1 SGHRS, CDR2 YFSETQ. Produced via immunoSEQ multiplex PCR; TCRdb's table is partial and in-frame only. The data show a few hundred thousand clones, with 73% seen just once and 8% to 13% held by the top ten. This sequence was found in a man aged 25 to 40 in good health. Sequencing used memory CD4+ T cells sorted from blood. This sample's subset: CD45RA-negative fraction. The chain couples TRBV5-1 to TRBJ1-1, with 7 bases matching TRBD1. CDR3: CASSIQDRANTEAFF. The CDR3 DNA reads TGCGCCAGCAGCATCCAAGACAGGGCTAACACTGAAGCTTTCTTT.